Included here is one T cell receptor (beta chain) sequence, with context. Its antigen is unidentified. This specimen belongs to a study of OX40 agonist ivuxolimab in advanced cancers. Study-level results: Undetermined was the antigen specificity of the expanded peripheral T cells. Researchers report that CD8+ T cells had, on average, more expanded clones than CD4+.

Assay: immunoSEQ multiplex PCR; the TCRdb copy retains only in-frame clones and omits some. The table has more than 70,000 clones, around nine tenths seen once. From germline, CDR1 is SGHDT and CDR2 YYEEEE. The CDR3 extends over 14 amino acids. V trimming: 5 bases; J trimming: 4 bases; junction bases outside the gene matches: 5. The chain couples TRBV5-6 to TRBJ2-1; 8 bases map to TRBD1. The source of this sequence is an adult with an advanced solid tumor such as melanoma, head and neck, liver or kidney cancer. Sequencing was performed on CD4+ or CD8+ T cells sorted from blood, taken in a trial of the OX40 agonist ivuxolimab. In nucleotides, the CDR3 is TGTGCCAGCAGGCCGGGACAGGAGTACAATGAGCAGTTCTTC. Translation: CASRPGQEYNEQFF.